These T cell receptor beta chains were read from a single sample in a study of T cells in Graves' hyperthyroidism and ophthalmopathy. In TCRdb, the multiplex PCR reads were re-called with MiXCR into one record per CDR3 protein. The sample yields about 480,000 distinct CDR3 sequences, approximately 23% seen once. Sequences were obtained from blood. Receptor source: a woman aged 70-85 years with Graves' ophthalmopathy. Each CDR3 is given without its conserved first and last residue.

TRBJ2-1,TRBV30,ASGGLAGGRSSYNEQF
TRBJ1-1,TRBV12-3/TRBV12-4,ASSFRVRGSATEAF
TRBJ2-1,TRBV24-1,ATSDPGQGRRNEQF
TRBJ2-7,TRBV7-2,ASSLVVGGPYEQY
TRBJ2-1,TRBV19,ASSIVANEQF
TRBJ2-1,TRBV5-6,ASSRRGHSVVHEQF
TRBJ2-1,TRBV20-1,SAPGASGYNEQF
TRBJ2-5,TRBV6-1,ASSHRPQETQY
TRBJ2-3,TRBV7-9,ASSLAGSPDTQY
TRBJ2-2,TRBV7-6,ASSSFRQGDTGELF
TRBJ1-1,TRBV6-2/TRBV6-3,ASSYSTRGLNTEAF
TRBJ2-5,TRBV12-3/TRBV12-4,ASRWTGYETQY
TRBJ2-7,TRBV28,ASLSPAPPYEQY
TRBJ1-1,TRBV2,ASSGTGYTEAF
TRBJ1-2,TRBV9,ASSRNGANYGYT
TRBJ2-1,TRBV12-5,ASGLVVGSSYNEQF
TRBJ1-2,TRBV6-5,ASSYSPTWSYGYT
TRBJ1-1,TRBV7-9,ASSLFGGENTEAF
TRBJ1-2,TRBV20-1,SADRTGTGGYT
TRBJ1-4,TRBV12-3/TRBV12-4,ASSERAMANEKLF
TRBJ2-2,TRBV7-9,ASSKLAGGPLDTGELF
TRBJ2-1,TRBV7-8,ASLKSRAGGRSEQF
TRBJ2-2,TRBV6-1,ASTQPGQSDTGELF
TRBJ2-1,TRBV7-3,ASSLPTSGRASYNEQF
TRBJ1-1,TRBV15,ATSRDRKYGTEAF
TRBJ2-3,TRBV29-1,SVRQGQVTDTQY
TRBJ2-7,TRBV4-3,ASSQGLAGGPNYEQY
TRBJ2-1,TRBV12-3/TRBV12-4,ASSSPGTSHEQF
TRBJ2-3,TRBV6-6,ASSYSSSASGRSTDTQY
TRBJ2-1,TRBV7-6,ASSPRTSGEQF
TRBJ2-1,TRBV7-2,ASSSQREGNEQF
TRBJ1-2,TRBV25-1,ASSEWSNGYT
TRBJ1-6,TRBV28,ASRRQGNSPLH
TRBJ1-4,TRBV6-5,ASSYTVTNEKLF
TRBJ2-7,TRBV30,AWSGGGLGFEQY
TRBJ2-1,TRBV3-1,ASSQVSSGRAEQF
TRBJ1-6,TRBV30,AWSGPGGLSSPLH
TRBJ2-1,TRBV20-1,SAVDTGTYNEQF
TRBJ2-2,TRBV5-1,ASSLAHYTGELF
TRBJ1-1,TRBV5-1,ASSLVPNTEAF
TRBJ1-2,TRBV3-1,ASSQHSGLEEKNYGYT
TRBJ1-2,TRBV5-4,ASRNRGTGGNYGYT
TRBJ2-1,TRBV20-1,SASTSGSSYNEQF
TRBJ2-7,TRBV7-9,ASSLTGEGNEQY
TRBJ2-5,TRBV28,ASSSRLEGQETQY
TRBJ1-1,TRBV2,ASRTPLNRVEAF
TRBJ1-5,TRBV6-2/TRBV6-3,ASSYSGFGGRQQPQH
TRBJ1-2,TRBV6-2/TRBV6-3,ASRHSTGPGYT
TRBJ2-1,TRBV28,ASSGNRVGPPF
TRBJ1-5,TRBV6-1,ASSEQQRQPQH
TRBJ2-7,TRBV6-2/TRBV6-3,ASSSMGLGTYEQY
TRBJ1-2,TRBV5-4,ASRGLTGGYT
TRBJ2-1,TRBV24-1,ATSDLPRTSVYNEQF
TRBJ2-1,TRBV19,ASSITLDYYEQF
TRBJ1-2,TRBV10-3,AISEFPGTDYGYT
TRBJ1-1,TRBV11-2,ASSWRAGTEAF